These 9 T cell receptor beta chains were sequenced from one sample in a study of tissue T cells after allogeneic stem cell transplantation (dated by TCRdb to 2021 to 2024). This specimen's time point label, per the study, means: human tissue collected at research (rapid) autopsy. Library method: the immunoSEQ multiplex PCR assay. TCRdb limited this immuneACCESS table to in-frame rearrangements with V and J called. A share of clones is missing; checked studies link under half to unresolved V genes, and the rest is unexplained. The sample data list roughly 520 clones, and approximately 81% of these were observed just once. The ten largest clones add up to approximately 5.5% of the sample. The sample was skin, taken at autopsy. The receptor source for this set is a male patient aged 35-75 years with steroid-refractory graft-versus-host disease after an allogeneic stem cell transplant. After a transplant, the graft donor may have provided part of the T cells.

V gene TRBV5-3 combines with J gene TRBJ1-5, with D uncertain. TRBV5-3 is recorded as an ORF, its role being uncertain. The CDR3 has 17 amino acids. With 3 bases removed from V and 0 bases from J, the gap between germline ends came to 16 bases. The CDR3 DNA reads TGTGCCAGAAGCTCCGGCCGTACAGCGGATAGCAATCAGCCCCAGCATTTT. It translates to CARSSGRTADSNQPQHF.

The chain couples TRBV27 to TRBJ1-5; tentatively, D is TRBD1 (6 bases). The V gene lost 0 bases and the J gene lost 6 bases, with 12 bases spanning the gap. CDR3 length equals 15 residues. The germline gives CDR1 MNHEY, CDR2 SMNVEV (reference sequence). For the CDR3, the DNA is TGTGCCAGCAGTTTATCGGGGGGGCGAGGTCAGCCCCAGCATTTT. This encodes CASSLSGGRGQPQHF.

The gene calls are TRBV6-6 and TRBJ1-2, with D perhaps matching TRBD1 (6 bases). Germline V gives CDR1 MNHNY, CDR2 SVGAGI (reference sequence). V dropped 2 bases and J dropped 2 bases, with 9 bases sitting between them. CDR3 size: 14 residues. DNA of the CDR3: TGTGCCAGCAGTTACCCGGACAGAAACTATGGCTACACCTTC. Translated: CASSYPDRNYGYTF.

The chain carries TRBV4-3 and TRBJ2-3; no reliable D call. Trimming removed 3 bases at V and 1 base at J, with 11 bases between. This CDR3 is 15 amino acids long. The germline V gene encodes CDR1 LGHNA and CDR2 YSLEER. This CDR3 is CASSQRPVGTDTQYF. As DNA, the CDR3 is TGCGCCAGCAGCCAGAGGCCCGTAGGCACAGATACGCAGTATTTT.

V and J are TRBV6-1 and TRBJ2-1, with 10 bases aligning to TRBD2. Germline CDR1 is MNHNS and CDR2 is SASEGT. Trimming cost V 2 bases and J 4 bases; bases outside gene matches: 2. CDR3 length: 15 amino acids. The CDR3 region is CASSELAGEYNEQFF. CDR3 coding DNA: TGTGCCAGCAGTGAACTAGCGGGGGAGTACAATGAGCAGTTCTTC.

DNA of the CDR3: TGCGCCAGCAGCCCGGGACAACACACAGATACGCAGTATTTT. It yields the protein CASSPGQHTDTQYF. The V and J genes are TRBV5-1 and TRBJ2-3; maybe TRBD1 (6 bases). Per the germline V gene, CDR1 is SGHRS and CDR2 is YFSETQ. The V end was cut by 4 bases, the J end by 2 bases, with 11 bases between. The CDR3 runs 14 residues.

The CDR3 coding sequence is TGTGCCATCGAGTCAGAAAACTATGGCTACACCTTC. It encodes CAIESENYGYTF. J is TRBJ1-2 and V is TRBV10-3; D unresolved. The CDR3 contains 12 residues. Germline lookup yields CDR1 ENHRY and CDR2 SYGVKD. V was cut by 8 bases and J by 2 bases, with 9 bases left in between.

This clone was counted only a few times. The chain has TRBV30 and TRBJ2-7; D gene uncertain. The V gene's germline CDR1 is GTSNPN and CDR2 SVGIG (reference sequence). Trimming shortened V by 0 bases and J by 2 bases, and 11 bases separated the two germline ends. The CDR3 is 14 residues long. CDR3 sequence (DNA): TGTGCCTGGAGTGTTTCTGGTCCAGCCTACGAGCAGTACTTC. This sequence encodes CAWSVSGPAYEQYF.

This clone has only a few counts. This chain connects TRBV5-6 to TRBJ1-6; 9 bases are a match to TRBD1. The V segment lost 2 bases and the J segment 10 bases; nucleotides outside the gene matches: 4. The CDR3 has 14 amino acids. Germline-derived CDR1 and CDR2 are SGHDT and YYEEEE. The DNA of the CDR3 is TGTGCCAGCAGCTTTGGGACAGGGAAGTCACCCCTCCACTTT. Translation gives CASSFGTGKSPLHF. The variable domain in full, with the rest retrieved from reference TRBV5-6 and TRBJ1-6, is DAGVTQSPTHLIKTRGQQVTLRCSPKSGHDTVSWYQQALGQGPQFIFQYYEEEERQRGNFPDRFSGHQFPNYSSELNVNALLLGDSALYLCASSFGTGKSPLHFGNGTRLTVT.